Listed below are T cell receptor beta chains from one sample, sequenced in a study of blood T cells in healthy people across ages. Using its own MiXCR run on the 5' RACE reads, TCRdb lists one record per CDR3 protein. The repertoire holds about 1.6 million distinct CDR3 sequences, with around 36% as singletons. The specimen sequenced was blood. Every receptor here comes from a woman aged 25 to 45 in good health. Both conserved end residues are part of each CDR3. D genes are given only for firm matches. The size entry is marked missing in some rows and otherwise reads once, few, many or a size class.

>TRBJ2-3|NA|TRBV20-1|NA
CSVWASDGTDTQYF
TGCAGTGTTTGGGCCTCTGATGGCACAGATACGCAGTATTTT
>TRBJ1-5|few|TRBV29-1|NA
CSVGPSVDQPQHF
TGCAGCGTTGGCCCCAGTGTAGATCAGCCCCAGCATTTT
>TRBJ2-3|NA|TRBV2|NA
CASSTRGVGGTDTQYF
TGTGCCAGCAGTACTCGGGGTGTAGGGGGCACAGATACGCAGTATTTT
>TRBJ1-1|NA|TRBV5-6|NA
CASSRVADTEAFF
TGTGCCAGCAGCCGTGTGGCAGACACTGAAGCTTTCTTT
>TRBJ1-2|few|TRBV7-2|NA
CASSLVGLYGYTF
TGTGCCAGCAGCTTAGTTGGGTTATATGGCTACACCTTC
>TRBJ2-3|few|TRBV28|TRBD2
CASSLEREPGTDTQYF
TGTGCCAGCAGTTTGGAGCGGGAGCCCGGCACAGATACGCAGTATTTT
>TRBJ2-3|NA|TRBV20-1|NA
CSAKDPSSPDTQYF
TGCAGTGCTAAGGACCCGAGTAGTCCAGATACGCAGTATTTT
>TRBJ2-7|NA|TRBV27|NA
CASSHKGPAGGYEQYF
TGTGCCAGCAGCCATAAGGGTCCGGCCGGCGGATACGAGCAGTACTTC
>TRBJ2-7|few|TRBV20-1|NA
CSALSMSEQYF
TGCAGTGCTCTATCCATGAGCGAGCAGTACTTC
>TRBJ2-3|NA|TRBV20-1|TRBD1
CSASIGGQDTQYF
TGCAGTGCTAGTATAGGGGGCCAAGATACGCAGTATTTT
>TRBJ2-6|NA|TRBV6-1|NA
CEGSGSSGANVLTF
TGTGAGGGGTCGGGGAGCTCTGGGGCCAACGTCCTGACTTTC
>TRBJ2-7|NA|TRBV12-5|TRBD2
CASGPLAGESYEQYF
TGTGCTAGTGGTCCCCTAGCGGGAGAGTCCTACGAGCAGTACTTC
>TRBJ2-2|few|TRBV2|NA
CANTDGPRGELFF
TGTGCCAACACGGACGGCCCAAGAGGGGAGCTGTTTTTT
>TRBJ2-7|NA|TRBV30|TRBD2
CAWSVGRLAGAYEQYF
TGTGCCTGGAGTGTAGGGAGACTAGCGGGAGCCTACGAGCAGTACTTC
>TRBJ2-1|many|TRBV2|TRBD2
CASNGRGGPYEQFF
TGTGCCAGCAACGGGCGGGGGGGCCCCTATGAGCAGTTCTTC
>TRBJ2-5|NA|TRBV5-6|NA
CASSRGRGQETQYF
TGTGCCAGTAGCCGGGGACGGGGACAAGAGACCCAGTACTTC
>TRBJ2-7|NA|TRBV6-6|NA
CASRTWGGDGDYEQYF
TGTGCCAGCAGGACGTGGGGGGGCGATGGGGACTACGAGCAGTACTTC
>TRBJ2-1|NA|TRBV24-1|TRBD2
CATSSPSGTSVGNEQFF
TGTGCCACCAGTTCCCCCTCCGGGACTAGCGTGGGCAATGAGCAGTTCTTC
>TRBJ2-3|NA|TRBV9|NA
CASTTGFISSTDTQYF
TGTGCCAGCACCACAGGATTTATCTCTAGCACAGATACGCAGTATTTT
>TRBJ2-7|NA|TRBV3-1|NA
CASSHRSQPYEQYF
TGTGCCAGCAGCCACAGGAGCCAACCCTACGAGCAGTACTTC
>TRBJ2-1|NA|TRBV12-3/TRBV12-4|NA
CTSTTDGVKGQFF
TGTACCAGCACCACGGACGGAGTTAAAGGGCAGTTCTTC
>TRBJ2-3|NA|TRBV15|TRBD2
CATGASGEPFTDTQYF
TGTGCCACCGGCGCTAGCGGGGAGCCCTTCACAGATACGCAGTATTTT
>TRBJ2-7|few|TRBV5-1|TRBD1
CASSFTGGNYEQYF
TGCGCCAGCAGCTTTACAGGGGGAAACTACGAGCAGTACTTC
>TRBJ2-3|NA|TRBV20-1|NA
CSAREKRIYTDTQYF
TGCAGTGCTAGAGAGAAGCGGATATACACAGATACGCAGTATTTT
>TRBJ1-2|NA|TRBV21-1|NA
CASSKGDRKNYGYTF
TGTGCCAGCAGCAAAGGGGACAGGAAAAATTATGGCTACACCTTC
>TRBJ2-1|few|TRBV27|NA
CASSLSGTSEQFF
TGTGCCAGCAGTTTATCCGGGACCAGTGAGCAGTTCTTC
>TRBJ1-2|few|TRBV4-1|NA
CASSQEGQPVYGYTF
TGCGCCAGCAGCCAAGAAGGTCAGCCTGTCTATGGCTACACCTTC
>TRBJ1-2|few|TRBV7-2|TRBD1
CASSLGRRDRSSNYGYTF
TGTGCCAGCAGCTTAGGCCGCCGGGACAGGTCCAGTAACTATGGCTACACCTTC
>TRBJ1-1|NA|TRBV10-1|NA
CASSEGGRTEAFF
TGCGCCAGCAGTGAGGGGGGCCGGACTGAAGCTTTCTTT
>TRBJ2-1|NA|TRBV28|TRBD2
CASSLTSGLVYEQFF
TGTGCCAGCAGTTTGACTAGCGGGTTAGTCTATGAGCAGTTCTTC
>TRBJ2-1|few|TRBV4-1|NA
CASSQQGFLNEQFF
TGCGCCAGCAGCCAACAGGGATTTCTAAATGAGCAGTTCTTC
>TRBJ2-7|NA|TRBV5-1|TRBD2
CASSLNAGGAYEQYF
TGCGCCAGCAGCTTGAATGCCGGGGGGGCCTACGAGCAGTACTTC